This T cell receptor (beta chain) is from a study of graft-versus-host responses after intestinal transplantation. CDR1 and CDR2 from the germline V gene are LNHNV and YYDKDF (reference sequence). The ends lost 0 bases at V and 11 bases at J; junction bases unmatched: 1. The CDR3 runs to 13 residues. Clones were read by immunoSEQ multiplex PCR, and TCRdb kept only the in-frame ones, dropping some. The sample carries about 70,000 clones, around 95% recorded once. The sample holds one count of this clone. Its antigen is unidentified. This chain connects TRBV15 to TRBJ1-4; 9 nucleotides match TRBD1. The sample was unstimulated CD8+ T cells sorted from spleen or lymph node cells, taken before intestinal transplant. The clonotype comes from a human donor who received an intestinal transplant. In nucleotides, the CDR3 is TGTGCCACCAGCAGAGATGGGACAGGGAAACTGTTTTTT. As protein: CATSRDGTGKLFF. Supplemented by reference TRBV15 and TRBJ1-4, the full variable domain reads DAMVIQNPRYQVTQFGKPVTLSCSQTLNHNVMYWYQQKSSQAPKLLFHYYDKDFNNEADTPDNFQSRRPNTSFCFLDIRSPGLGDTAMYLCATSRDGTGKLFFGSGTQLSVL.